This paragraph reports one TCR beta chain. V was shortened by 0 bases and J by 8 bases, with 14 bases between the two germline ends. The CDR3 loop spans 14 amino acids. CDR1 is SGDLS and CDR2 is YYNGEE in the germline V gene. At deep level, the assay was performed. Sequencing was performed with immunoSEQ multiplex PCR; in TCRdb, only in-frame clones are kept and a portion is missing. The profile shows 450,000 to 500,000 clones, over 70% of them singletons. These data come from a study of shared clonotypes between healthy human individuals. The receptor's source is a middle-aged woman in good health. Some clones in this sample may be carry-over from other donors' samples. This chain connects TRBV9 to TRBJ1-2, with a possible D match to TRBD1 (5 bases). The source material was PBMCs. The CDR3: CASSVGWGREGYTF. The CDR3 coding sequence is TGTGCCAGCAGCGTAGGTTGGGGACGAGAGGGCTACACCTTC.